The 21 T cell receptor beta chains given below trace back to one sample, sequenced in a study of cytomegalovirus exposure and HLA in healthy donors. PCR used 60 Vbeta primers and 13 Jbeta primers. The table came from immunoSEQ multiplex PCR; TCRdb's copy has only in-frame clones and leaves some out. The sample lists 110,000 to 150,000 clones; approximately 80% were seen once. Sequencing used PBMCs. The source of these receptors is a young woman in good health and CMV-seropositive.

CDR3 bases: TGTGCCAGCAGCCCGACCCTAGAGGATAGCACTGAAGCTTTCTTT. As protein: CASSPTLEDSTEAFF. This chain links TRBV7-9 with TRBJ1-1; D gene ambiguous. Germline CDR1 is SEHNR and CDR2 is FQNEAQ (reference sequence). V lost 5 bases and J 4 bases, leaving 17 bases between the germline ends. This CDR3 is built from 15 residues.

V and J are TRBV18 and TRBJ1-1; TRBD1 aligns across 7 bases. Germline loops: CDR1 KGHSH, CDR2 LQKENI. J gave up 1 base and V 1 base, and 3 bases lay outside the gene matches. This CDR3 contains 15 residues. The CDR3 loop reads CASSPQGAQNTEAFF. The DNA of the CDR3 is TGTGCCAGCTCACCACAGGGGGCGCAGAACACTGAAGCTTTCTTT.

This clone appeared a few times. This sample also contains other DNA sequences that code for the same CDR3. This chain joins TRBV19 and TRBJ1-2; weak D call: TRBD1 (6 bases). Trimming pared 10 bases from V and 4 bases from J, leaving 22 bases between. This CDR3 region has 15 residues. Germline V gene data show CDR1 as LNHDA and CDR2 as SQIVND (reference sequence). DNA for the CDR3: TGTGCCACACAAGACAGGCCGTCGGGAGGCTATGGCTACACCTTC. Amino acids: CATQDRPSGGYGYTF.

This chain joins TRBV18 and TRBJ2-1, with 8 bases aligning to TRBD1. V lost 2 bases, J lost 3 bases, and 0 bases stayed unmatched. Germline V gene data show CDR1 as KGHSH and CDR2 as LQKENI. CDR3 length: 14 amino acids. Here the CDR3 DNA reads TGTGCCAGCTCACCAGGACAGGGCTACAATGAGCAGTTCTTC. Encoded protein: CASSPGQGYNEQFF.

This chain links TRBV27 with TRBJ2-7, with D unclear. Germline V gene sequence: CDR1 MNHEY, CDR2 SMNVEV (reference sequence). There are 12 residues in the CDR3. Trimming shortened V by 6 bases and J by 5 bases, and 11 bases separated the two germline ends. Here the CDR3 reads CASRSPRDEQYF. CDR3 DNA sequence: TGTGCCAGCAGATCACCACGGGACGAGCAGTACTTC.

This clone was recorded once. This chain connects TRBV28 to TRBJ1-6, with TRBD1 identical over 7 bases. The V segment lost 6 bases and the J segment 6 bases; nucleotides outside the gene matches: 8. The length of the CDR3 is 15 residues. CDR1 and CDR2 from the germline V gene are MDHEN and SYDVKM. CDR3 region: CASRGDRTFNSPLHF. The CDR3 DNA follows: TGTGCCAGCAGGGGGGACAGAACCTTTAATTCACCCCTCCACTTT.

This clone was counted only a few times. V is TRBV27 and J is TRBJ2-7; perhaps TRBD1 as D (6 bases). Trimming took off 5 bases at V and 2 bases at J, with 13 bases between the two ends. The germline CDR1 and CDR2 sequences are MNHEY and SMNVEV (reference sequence). The CDR3 is 14 amino acids. The CDR3 nucleotides read TGTGCCAGCAGTCCTCTCGACAGGACCTACGAGCAGTACTTC. This codes for CASSPLDRTYEQYF.

This rearrangement joins TRBV15 to TRBJ1-6, with D maybe TRBD1 (6 bases). Germline V CDR1 and CDR2: LNHNV, YYDKDF (reference sequence). The CDR3 is 17 residues long. Trimming removed 1 base at V and 0 bases at J, with 10 bases between. The CDR3, as DNA: TGTGCCACCAGCAGAGTTCAGGGGAGCTCCTATAATTCACCCCTCCACTTT. It encodes CATSRVQGSSYNSPLHF.

V usage is TRBV4-3 and J usage is TRBJ1-1; no definite D call. CDR3 length: 14 residues. CDR1 is LGHNA, CDR2 YSLEER, per germline. Trimming cost V 3 bases and J 6 bases, with 14 bases left between them. The CDR3 nucleotides read TGCGCCAGCAGCCATCGGGCGTCCGGGGCTGAAGCTTTCTTT. Its translation: CASSHRASGAEAFF.

This clone was recorded only once. The chain has TRBV6-5 and TRBJ2-3; D is perhaps TRBD1 (6 bases). V was trimmed by 6 bases and J by 0 bases, leaving 10 bases between them. CDR3 length: 14 residues. In germline, CDR1 is MNHEY, CDR2 SVGAGI. CDR3: CASRKTGSTDTQYF. The CDR3 nucleotides are TGTGCCAGCAGGAAGACAGGAAGCACAGATACGCAGTATTTT.

In nucleotides, the CDR3 is TGCAGCGTTGAACTAACCAGCGGGGGCCTTTTGGGAGATACGCAGTATTTT. This codes for CSVELTSGGLLGDTQYF. The chain combines TRBV29-1 with TRBJ2-3; TRBD2 matches at 8 bases. The V gene end was trimmed by 2 bases and the J gene end by 5 bases; junction bases not matched to a gene: 15. The CDR3 contains 17 residues. CDR1 and CDR2 from the germline V gene are SQVTM and ANQGSEA.

The rearrangement uses TRBV7-2 and TRBJ2-7, with D possibly being TRBD1 (6 bases). Germline CDR1 SGHTA, CDR2 FQGNSA. This CDR3 is built from 16 residues. The V gene lost 3 bases and the J gene lost 1 base, with 16 bases spanning the gap. CDR3 sequence reads: CASSFVSRGASYEQYF. The CDR3 DNA reads TGTGCCAGCAGCTTTGTCAGCAGGGGAGCTTCCTACGAGCAGTACTTC.

The chain combines TRBV9 with TRBJ2-5; 8 bases fit TRBD2. From germline, CDR1 is SGDLS and CDR2 YYNGEE. Trimming at V came to 0 bases and at J to 6 bases, leaving 13 bases not matched to a gene. The CDR3 is made up of 17 amino acids. CDR3 in DNA: TGTGCCAGCAGCGTAGCGCCGGGGAGCGGGGGTAGTAAGACCCAGTACTTC. It codes for CASSVAPGSGGSKTQYF.

This clone appeared once. The chain joins TRBV6-5 to TRBJ1-1, with 12 bases that match TRBD1. Germline assignment: CDR1 MNHEY and CDR2 SVGAGI. J gave up 11 bases and V 2 bases, and 12 bases lay outside the gene matches. The CDR3 is made up of 16 amino acids. The CDR3 loop reads CASSYTGTGGLTGAFF. In DNA form, the CDR3 reads TGTGCCAGCAGTTACACCGGGACAGGGGGCTTAACTGGGGCTTTCTTT.

V and J are TRBV6-5 and TRBJ2-1, with TRBD1 identical over 8 bases. The CDR3 runs to 14 residues. Germline trimming cut 4 bases from V and 4 bases from J; bases unmatched to any gene: 3. The germline gives CDR1 MNHEY, CDR2 SVGAGI. The CDR3 DNA reads TGTGCCAGCAGTTCCGGACAGGGTTACAATGAGCAGTTCTTC. It specifies CASSSGQGYNEQFF.

This chain connects TRBV5-4 to TRBJ2-1; perhaps TRBD1 as D (6 bases). Germline CDR1 and CDR2: SGHNT and YYREEE (reference sequence). The CDR3 sequence is 17 residues long. The ends were cut back, 4 bases at V and 10 bases at J, with 27 bases in the middle. As DNA, the CDR3 is TGTGCCAGCAGCCTGCCAGGGATCTTGGGGGCTAGTTGGGAGCAGTTCTTC. Protein sequence: CASSLPGILGASWEQFF.

This chain joins TRBV30 and TRBJ2-5; tentatively, D is TRBD1 (6 bases). Trimming removed 4 bases from V and 2 bases from J, with 11 bases in between. The CDR3 is made up of 13 amino acids. Looked up from germline, CDR1 is GTSNPN and CDR2 is SVGIG (reference sequence). The CDR3: CAWKGEKQETQYF. In DNA form, the CDR3 reads TGTGCCTGGAAGGGGGAAAAACAAGAGACCCAGTACTTC.

V gene TRBV4-3 combines with J gene TRBJ1-5; D unresolved. The CDR3 loop spans 16 amino acids. Trimming left V 0 bases short and J 0 bases short, with 9 bases between. Per the germline V gene, CDR1 is LGHNA and CDR2 is YSLEER. The CDR3 sequence: CASSQDHQASNQPQHF. CDR3 bases: TGCGCCAGCAGCCAAGATCACCAGGCTAGCAATCAGCCCCAGCATTTT.

This clone was seen only once. The V call is TRBV30, the J call TRBJ1-1; D not certain. Trimming took off 3 bases at V and 11 bases at J, with 13 bases between the two ends. CDR1 is GTSNPN and CDR2 is SVGIG in the germline V gene (reference sequence). The length of the CDR3 is 11 residues. CDR3 in amino acids: CAWSREPTAFF. The CDR3 bases are TGTGCCTGGAGCCGAGAACCCACGGCTTTCTTT.

This chain links TRBV30 with TRBJ1-1, with D tentatively TRBD1 (5 bases). CDR3 size: 13 residues. CDR1 GTSNPN and CDR2 SVGIG come from the germline V gene (reference sequence). V shed 3 bases and J shed 2 bases, with 10 bases lying between them. CDR3 DNA: TGTGCCTGGAGGGGGCGGGGTAACACTGAAGCTTTCTTT. The encoded protein is CAWRGRGNTEAFF.

V is TRBV2 and J is TRBJ2-1, with 13 positions matching TRBD2. Germline trimming cut 6 bases from V and 4 bases from J; bases unmatched to any gene: 9. Germline assignment: CDR1 SNHLY and CDR2 FYNNEI. This CDR3 region has 17 residues. Written as DNA, the CDR3 is TGTGCCAGCAGCTACTCGGGACTAGCGGGGATATACAATGAGCAGTTCTTC. It is translated as CASSYSGLAGIYNEQFF.